Following are 13 T cell receptor beta chains from one sample sequenced in a study of T cell responses to AZD1222 COVID-19 vaccine. Sequencing was performed with immunoSEQ multiplex PCR; in TCRdb, only in-frame clones are kept and a portion is missing. The profile shows 120,000 to 150,000 clones, around four fifths of them singletons. Sequenced material: peripheral blood, taken on day 0 of MenACWY control vaccination. Receptors originate from an adult in good health.

The chain joins TRBV4-1 to TRBJ1-2, with D tentatively TRBD1 (6 bases). V was clipped by 0 bases and J by 0 bases, with 14 bases between them. Germline lookup yields CDR1 MGHRA and CDR2 YSYEKL. CDR3 length: 17 residues. The CDR3 region has the DNA TGCGCCAGCAGCCAAGACACAGGGTCCTCATCTAACTATGGCTACACCTTC. This codes for CASSQDTGSSSNYGYTF.

The chain couples TRBV10-2 to TRBJ2-7; TRBD2 matches at 10 bases. From germline, CDR1 is WSHSY and CDR2 SAAADI. Losses at the gene ends were 10 bases for V and 3 bases for J; bases not matched to a gene: 12. The CDR3 length is 15 residues. In DNA form, the CDR3 reads TGCGCCATCAGGGGGAATTTAGCGGGGGGCTACGAGCAGTACTTC. Amino acids: CAIRGNLAGGYEQYF.

Here the CDR3 reads CASRNRDRGPYEQYF. CDR3 sequence (DNA): TGTGCCAGCAGAAACCGGGACAGGGGCCCATACGAGCAGTACTTC. The genes are TRBV6-5 and TRBJ2-7, with TRBD1 identical over 10 bases. Losses at the gene ends were 6 bases for V and 4 bases for J; bases not matched to a gene: 9. The CDR3 is 15 amino acids. CDR1 and CDR2 (germline): MNHEY, SVGAGI.

The chain combines TRBV5-4 with TRBJ1-1; 8 nucleotides match TRBD1. V lost 6 bases, J lost 2 bases, and 6 bases stayed unmatched. The CDR3 has 14 residues. Germline assignment: CDR1 SGHNT and CDR2 YYREEE (reference sequence). CDR3 DNA: TGTGCCAGCACCGGGACAGGTCTTAACACTGAAGCTTTCTTT. This encodes CASTGTGLNTEAFF.

The rearrangement uses TRBV5-4 and TRBJ2-2, with D unclear. Germline CDR1 reads SGHNT; CDR2 reads YYREEE (reference sequence). The CDR3 has 15 amino acids. Trimming took 3 bases from V and 0 from J, leaving 9 bases between them. The CDR3 DNA is TGTGCCAGCAGCTCACGATACTCGAACACCGGGGAGCTGTTTTTT. Its protein is CASSSRYSNTGELFF.

This chain links TRBV18 with TRBJ1-5, with 9 bases matching TRBD1. Germline-derived CDR1 and CDR2 are KGHSH and LQKENI. The V and J ends lost 4 bases and 1 base, in that order; junction bases with no gene match: 5. CDR3 length equals 16 residues. CDR3 loop: CASSHTGGPSNQPQHF. CDR3 nucleotides: TGTGCCAGCTCACATACAGGGGGCCCCAGCAATCAGCCCCAGCATTTT.

The chain combines TRBV5-6 with TRBJ2-3; D call uncertain. The CDR3 is 14 amino acids. The V gene's germline CDR1 is SGHDT and CDR2 YYEEEE. The V end was cut by 1 base, the J end by 5 bases, with 11 bases between. The DNA for the CDR3 is TGTGCCAGCAGCTTGCCCGGGTTGGGAGATACGCAGTATTTT. Residues: CASSLPGLGDTQYF.

In its sample, this clone was seen once. The J gene is TRBJ1-5, the V gene TRBV6-5; D is perhaps TRBD1 (6 bases). Germline V gene sequence: CDR1 MNHEY, CDR2 SVGAGI. The germline V and J ends were trimmed by 10 bases and 0 bases, with 16 bases remaining between them. The CDR3 loop spans 15 amino acids. The DNA for the CDR3 is TGTGCCATCCAGGGGCGCCCACATAGCAATCAGCCCCAGCATTTT. Its translation is CAIQGRPHSNQPQHF.

For this clone: The identical CDR3 is also encoded by other nucleotide sequences in the sample. The chain couples TRBV7-9 to TRBJ1-1; the match to TRBD1 covers 7 bases. CDR1 is SEHNR, CDR2 FQNEAQ, per germline (reference sequence). There are 14 residues in the CDR3. The V gene end was trimmed by 5 bases and the J gene end by 2 bases; junction bases not matched to a gene: 5. The CDR3 reads CASSPGTANTEAFF. In DNA, the CDR3 is TGTGCCAGCAGCCCGGGGACAGCCAACACTGAAGCTTTCTTT.

This chain uses TRBV19 with TRBJ1-5, with no clear D. This CDR3 comprises 17 residues. Germline V CDR1 and CDR2: LNHDA, SQIVND (reference sequence). Trimming left V 3 bases short and J 2 bases short, with 17 bases between. CDR3 bases: TGTGCCAGTAGTATCCCCACCGGGTTCACTGGCAATCAGCCCCAGCATTTT. Its protein is CASSIPTGFTGNQPQHF.

This chain links TRBV10-2 with TRBJ1-2; D gene ambiguous. Germline lookup yields CDR1 WSHSY and CDR2 SAAADI. The V end lost 2 bases, the J end lost 4 bases, and 5 bases lay between the germline ends. CDR3 length: 12 residues. Here the CDR3 DNA reads TGCGCCAGCAGTGAGAGGTTCTATGGCTACACCTTC. Translating it yields CASSERFYGYTF.

This chain links TRBV18 with TRBJ1-1, with 8 nucleotides matching TRBD1. In germline, CDR1 is KGHSH, CDR2 LQKENI. The V segment lost 4 bases and the J segment 5 bases; nucleotides outside the gene matches: 9. The CDR3 sequence is 15 residues long. CDR3 residues: CASSLGQGVGTEAFF. CDR3 sequence (DNA): TGTGCCAGCTCACTTGGACAGGGCGTTGGGACTGAAGCTTTCTTT.

This chain links TRBV6-2 or TRBV6-3 with TRBJ1-5, with D hard to call. The V end was cut by 8 bases, the J end by 5 bases, with 10 bases between. Germline CDR1 MNHEY, CDR2 SVGEGT. The CDR3 extends over 12 amino acids. The CDR3 DNA reads as TGTGCCAGCGGCCACCAGGATCAGCCCCAGCATTTT. Translated: CASGHQDQPQHF.